The 26 T cell receptor beta chains presented below share a single source sample, sequenced in a study of neoadjuvant anti-PD-1 for oral cavity cancer. The time point: after neoadjuvant nivolumab, at surgical resection. Profiling relied on immunoSEQ multiplex PCR, and the TCRdb table lists in-frame clones only, not all of them. The sample yields 12,000 or so clones, 60% to 75% seen once. The sequencing used PBMCs, collected after nivolumab (anti-PD-1) treatment. All receptors come from a person between 40 and 85 years old with oral cavity squamous cell carcinoma.

The chain uses TRBV7-9 and TRBJ1-5, with D perhaps matching TRBD1 (5 bases). Deletions cut 5 bases from V and 3 bases from J, with 14 bases between. Germline V lookup: CDR1 SEHNR, CDR2 FQNEAQ (reference sequence). The CDR3 spans 15 residues. The CDR3 DNA sequence: TGTGCCAGCAGCCTTGGGACGGATAACAATCAGCCCCAGCATTTT. Encoded protein: CASSLGTDNNQPQHF. Full variable domain (remainder filled in from reference TRBV7-9 and TRBJ1-5): DTGVSQNPRHKITKRGQNVTFRCDPISEHNRLYWYRQTLGQGPEFLTYFQNEAQLEKSRLLSDRFSAERPKGSFSTLEIQRTEQGDSAMYLCASSLGTDNNQPQHFGDGTRLSIL.

The chain combines TRBV6-4 with TRBJ2-2; D ambiguous. Germline assignment: CDR1 MRHNA and CDR2 SNTAGT. The CDR3 runs to 12 residues. Trimming cost V 7 bases and J 6 bases, with 9 bases left between them. CDR3 nucleotides: TGTGCCAGCAATCGGCGTCCCGGGGAGCTGTTTTTT. This gives the protein CASNRRPGELFF.

This sequence joins TRBV29-1 and TRBJ2-1; 14 nucleotides match TRBD2. This CDR3 is 14 amino acids long. J gave up 8 bases and V 5 bases, and 5 bases lay outside the gene matches. The germline CDR1 and CDR2 sequences are SQVTM and ANQGSEA. CDR3 loop: CSVTGTSGGHEQFF. CDR3 nucleotide sequence: TGCAGCGTTACCGGGACTAGCGGGGGACATGAGCAGTTCTTC.

In DNA form, the CDR3 reads TGTGCCAGCAGTTTAATGAGGGAGCACTCCTACGAGCAGTACTTC. Translating gives CASSLMREHSYEQYF. V usage is TRBV27 and J usage is TRBJ2-7; tentatively, D is TRBD2 (5 bases). The germline CDR1 and CDR2 sequences are MNHEY and SMNVEV (reference sequence). The V gene lost 2 bases and the J gene lost 0 bases, with 11 bases spanning the gap. The CDR3 is 15 amino acids.

CDR3 region: CASSDSDTGELFF. Here the CDR3 DNA reads TGTGCCAGCAGTGACTCGGACACCGGGGAGCTGTTTTTT. The chain is built from TRBV6-4 and TRBJ2-2; D is uncertain. The CDR3 is 13 amino acids. V dropped 0 bases and J dropped 3 bases, with 2 bases sitting between them. The V gene's germline CDR1 is MRHNA and CDR2 SNTAGT.

The chain combines TRBV2 with TRBJ1-5, with D possibly matching TRBD1 (5 bases). The CDR3 extends over 13 amino acids. CDR1 and CDR2 (germline): SNHLY, FYNNEI. Trimming cost V 8 bases and J 1 base, with 9 bases left between them. In DNA, the CDR3 is TGTGCCAGCTCGGGGGAGAGCAATCAGCCCCAGCATTTT. This encodes CASSGESNQPQHF.

This sequence joins TRBV19 and TRBJ1-1, with TRBD1 matching 7 bases. CDR3 length: 18 amino acids. The germline CDR1 and CDR2 sequences are LNHDA and SQIVND (reference sequence). V was clipped by 6 bases and J by 2 bases; unmatched bases: 18. The CDR3 reads CASRPYLRTGGSNTEAFF. CDR3 DNA: TGTGCCAGTAGGCCTTACTTAAGGACAGGAGGGTCTAACACTGAAGCTTTCTTT.

This clone was picked up a small number of times. The V gene is TRBV7-9, the J gene TRBJ2-3; TRBD2 aligns across 10 bases. Germline CDR1 reads SEHNR; CDR2 reads FQNEAQ (reference sequence). The CDR3 sequence is 13 residues long. After removal of 5 bases from V and 6 bases from J, the junction contained 2 bases not matched to a gene. CDR3: CASSGSGGDTQYF. For the CDR3, the DNA is TGTGCCAGCAGCGGTAGCGGGGGGGATACGCAGTATTTT.

With respect to this clone: A junction boundary mismatches the germline segment, possibly from a read error. This chain uses TRBV6-5 with TRBJ2-7, with 8 bases identical to TRBD2. This CDR3 is built from 15 residues. The germline V gene encodes CDR1 MNHEY and CDR2 SVGAGI. The CDR3: CASSYDLAGSSEQYF. The CDR3 coding sequence is TGTGCCAGCAGTTACGACCTAGCGGGTTCCTCCGAGCAGTACTTC.

This clone appeared a few times. The chain has TRBV28 and TRBJ1-2; no reliable D call. V was pared by 7 bases and J by 2 bases, with 8 bases between. The CDR3 covers 12 residues. CDR1 is MDHEN, CDR2 SYDVKM, per germline. In nucleotides, the CDR3 is TGTGCCAGCATCGCCCAAAACTATGGCTACACCTTC. It is translated as CASIAQNYGYTF.

The gene calls are TRBV7-8 and TRBJ2-7; the D gene is possibly TRBD1 (6 bases). The CDR3 extends over 14 amino acids. Germline V gives CDR1 SGHVS, CDR2 FQNEAQ. Trimming took 5 bases from V and 3 from J, leaving 14 bases between them. The CDR3: CASSQWTENYEQYF. For the CDR3, the DNA is TGTGCCAGCAGCCAATGGACAGAAAACTACGAGCAGTACTTC.

The chain recombines TRBV6-1 with TRBJ2-3, with D uncertain. In germline, CDR1 is MNHNS, CDR2 SASEGT. The CDR3 contains 13 residues. Trimming left V 2 bases short and J 3 bases short, with 6 bases between. The CDR3 here is CASSEKLTDTQYF. The CDR3 bases are TGTGCCAGCAGTGAAAAACTAACAGATACGCAGTATTTT.

The rearrangement uses TRBV20-1 and TRBJ1-4; no definite D call. The CDR3 consists of 11 residues. The germline V gene has CDR1 DFQATT and CDR2 SNEGSKA (reference sequence). V was cut by 3 bases and J by 7 bases, with 6 bases left in between. CDR3 DNA: TGCAGTGCTAGTCGTACTGAAAAACTGTTTTTT. The encoded protein is CSASRTEKLFF.

CDR3 loop: CATSRDREQGAREQFF. For the CDR3, the DNA is TGTGCCACCAGCAGAGATCGAGAACAGGGGGCGCGCGAGCAGTTCTTC. This sequence joins TRBV15 and TRBJ2-1; TRBD1 matches 9 bases. J lost 10 bases, V lost 0 bases, and 10 bases had no gene match. This CDR3 contains 16 residues. Germline values: CDR1 LNHNV, CDR2 YYDKDF (reference sequence). Looking up the rest from reference TRBV15 and TRBJ2-1 gives the full variable domain: DAMVIQNPRYQVTQFGKPVTLSCSQTLNHNVMYWYQQKSSQAPKLLFHYYDKDFNNEADTPDNFQSRRPNTSFCFLDIRSPGLGDTAMYLCATSRDREQGAREQFFGPGTRLTVL.

J is TRBJ2-5 and V is TRBV5-1; D ambiguous. Germline loops: CDR1 SGHRS, CDR2 YFSETQ. Between the trimmed V and J ends, which lost 0 bases and 5 bases, there was a span of 14 bases. This CDR3 is built from 15 residues. CDR3 bases: TGCGCCAGCAGCTTGGGGAGAGGTAAAAGGGAGACCCAGTACTTC. This encodes CASSLGRGKRETQYF.

The rearrangement joins TRBV5-3 to TRBJ2-7; D gene ambiguous. TRBV5-3 is identified as an open reading frame with a role that is uncertain. CDR3 length: 14 amino acids. V shed 3 bases and J shed 3 bases, with 13 bases lying between them. DNA for the CDR3: TGTGCCAGAAGCTGGGGTCCTAAATGCTACGAGCAGTACTTC. It yields the protein CARSWGPKCYEQYF.

The V and J genes are TRBV9 and TRBJ1-4; no definite D call. This CDR3 is 15 amino acids long. V was trimmed by 4 bases and J by 6 bases, leaving 16 bases between them. Germline V gene data show CDR1 as SGDLS and CDR2 as YYNGEE. The CDR3 DNA reads as TGTGCCAGCAGCCCATTGGGCTTACCGGATGAAAAACTGTTTTTT. Its translation: CASSPLGLPDEKLFF.

This sequence joins TRBV4-1 and TRBJ2-5, with D tentatively TRBD2 (6 bases). The germline CDR1 and CDR2 sequences are MGHRA and YSYEKL. With 4 bases removed from V and 3 bases from J, the gap between germline ends came to 18 bases. The CDR3 is 16 residues long. As DNA, the CDR3 is TGCGCCAGCAGCCTTGGCCCCCCCGCGGGGAAAGAGACCCAGTACTTC. Its translation is CASSLGPPAGKETQYF.

The count of this clone is one. The V and J genes are TRBV5-4 and TRBJ2-2; D not resolved. Between the trimmed V and J ends, which lost 1 base and 7 bases, there was a span of 14 bases. The CDR3 totals 15 residues. Germline V CDR1 and CDR2: SGHNT, YYREEE (reference sequence). CDR3 loop: CASSLSSGIGGELFF. In DNA form, the CDR3 reads TGTGCCAGCAGCTTGTCGTCGGGTATTGGCGGGGAGCTGTTTTTT. The entire variable domain, with the rest obtained from reference TRBV5-4 and TRBJ2-2, is as follows: ETGVTQSPTHLIKTRGQQVTLRCSSQSGHNTVSWYQQALGQGPQFIFQYYREEENGRGNFPPRFSGLQFPNYSSELNVNALELDDSALYLCASSLSSGIGGELFFGEGSRLTVL.

This sequence joins TRBV5-1 and TRBJ2-1, with D maybe TRBD2 (5 bases). The V gene's germline CDR1 is SGHRS and CDR2 YFSETQ. The length of the CDR3 is 16 residues. V shed 0 bases and J shed 3 bases, with 13 bases lying between them. The CDR3 reads CASSLVLAGYYNEQFF. Here the CDR3 DNA reads TGCGCCAGCAGCTTGGTTCTAGCAGGATACTACAATGAGCAGTTCTTC.

The rearrangement joins TRBV13 to TRBJ2-1; 8 bases are a match to TRBD2. CDR1 and CDR2 (germline): PRHDT, FYEKMQ (reference sequence). J was trimmed by 10 bases and V by 0 bases; bases with no gene match: 8. CDR3 size: 15 residues. CDR3 protein: CASSLGAGGPQEQFF. The CDR3, as DNA: TGTGCCAGCAGCTTAGGGGCGGGAGGACCTCAGGAGCAGTTCTTC.

The chain has TRBV9 and TRBJ2-2; the match to TRBD1 covers 9 bases. The length of the CDR3 is 14 residues. The germline V gene has CDR1 SGDLS and CDR2 YYNGEE. After removal of 4 bases from V and 5 bases from J, the junction contained 3 bases not matched to a gene. CDR3 in DNA: TGTGCCAGCAGCCCAGGACAGGGGACCGGGGAGCTGTTTTTT. It encodes CASSPGQGTGELFF. Supplemented by reference TRBV9 and TRBJ2-2, the full variable domain reads DSGVTQTPKHLITATGQRVTLRCSPRSGDLSVYWYQQSLDQGLQFLIQYYNGEERAKGNILERFSAQQFPDLHSELNLSSLELGDSALYFCASSPGQGTGELFFGEGSRLTVL.

The chain combines TRBV15 with TRBJ2-7; a possible D gene is TRBD1 (6 bases). V dropped 3 bases and J dropped 4 bases, with 13 bases sitting between them. The CDR3 extends over 14 amino acids. The germline V gene encodes CDR1 LNHNV and CDR2 YYDKDF (reference sequence). The CDR3 coding sequence is TGTGCCACCAGCAGGTTGACAGGAGGTTACGAGCAGTACTTC. This gives the protein CATSRLTGGYEQYF.

The CDR3 bases are TGTGCCAGCGGGAGGGGGCAGCGTATGGAGTTCTTC. Translating it yields CASGRGQRMEFF. The chain links TRBV2 to TRBJ2-1; D tentatively reads TRBD1 or TRBD2 (7 bases each). The CDR3 consists of 12 residues. Trimming pared 8 bases from V and 14 bases from J, leaving 19 bases between. Germline assignment: CDR1 SNHLY and CDR2 FYNNEI.

The V and J genes are TRBV6-5 and TRBJ1-2; 9 bases agree with TRBD1. The V gene's germline CDR1 is MNHEY and CDR2 SVGAGI. The CDR3 sequence is 15 residues long. The junction had 11 bases not matched to a gene; V was cut back by 8 bases and J by 4 bases. This CDR3 is CASQDPGTGSYGYTF. The CDR3 bases are TGTGCCAGCCAGGACCCCGGGACAGGGTCCTATGGCTACACCTTC.

The chain recombines TRBV10-1 with TRBJ1-2, with D possibly TRBD1 on 5 matching bases. The V gene lost 2 bases and the J gene lost 4 bases, with 11 bases spanning the gap. Per the germline V gene, CDR1 is WNHNN and CDR2 is SYGVQD (reference sequence). This CDR3 comprises 14 residues. The CDR3 here is CASSEGGLPYGYTF. DNA for the CDR3: TGCGCCAGCAGTGAGGGGGGACTCCCCTATGGCTACACCTTC.